The source of this T cell receptor (beta chain) is a study of CD8 T cells in ankylosing spondylitis. Study-wide points: Among TCR beta sequences, a motif of fewer than 10 highly homologous variants appeared characteristic of ankylosing spondylitis blood. Disease-linked clones displayed a CD8+ phenotype and appeared relatively rarely in peripheral blood. There were earlier reports of some motif variants in reactive arthritis synovial fluid and blood.

The length of the CDR3 is 17 residues. Germline trimming cut 1 base from V and 12 bases from J; bases unmatched to any gene: 18. Germline CDR1 and CDR2: MGHDK and SYGVNS. This clonotype was counted only a few times. Its specificity is unknown. Libraries of TCR beta came from quantitative 5'-RACE with molecular barcodes. TCRdb analysed the 5' RACE reads with MiXCR anew, one entry per CDR3 protein. The table has more than 200,000 distinct CDR3 sequences, 20% to 30% seen once. This TCR derives from a male donor with ankylosing spondylitis or in good health (not recorded which). This sequence joins TRBV25-1 and TRBJ2-1; 7 bases line up with TRBD1. Sample: blood, either unsorted or a sorted T cell fraction (not recorded which). The CDR3 DNA is TGTGCCAGCAGTGAATTAGGGGCGACAGGGCCTTTTAAGGGGCAGTTCTTC. Its protein product is CASSELGATGPFKGQFF.